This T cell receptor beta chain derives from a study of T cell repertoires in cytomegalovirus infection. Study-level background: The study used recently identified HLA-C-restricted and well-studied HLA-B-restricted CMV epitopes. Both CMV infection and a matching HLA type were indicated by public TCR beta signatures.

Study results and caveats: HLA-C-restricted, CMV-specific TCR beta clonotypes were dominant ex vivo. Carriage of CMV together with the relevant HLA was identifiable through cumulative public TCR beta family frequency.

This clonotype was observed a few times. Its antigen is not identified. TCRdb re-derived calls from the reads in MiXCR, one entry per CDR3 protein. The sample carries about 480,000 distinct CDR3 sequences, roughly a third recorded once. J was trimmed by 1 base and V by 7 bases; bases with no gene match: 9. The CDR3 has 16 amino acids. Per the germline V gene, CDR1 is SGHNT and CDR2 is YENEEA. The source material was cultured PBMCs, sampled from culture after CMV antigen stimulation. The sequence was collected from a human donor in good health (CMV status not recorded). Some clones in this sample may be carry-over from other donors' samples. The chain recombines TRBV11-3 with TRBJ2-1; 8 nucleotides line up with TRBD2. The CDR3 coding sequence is TGTGCCAGCACCATTAACGGGGGGGATTCCTACAATGAGCAGTTCTTC. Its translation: CASTINGGDSYNEQFF. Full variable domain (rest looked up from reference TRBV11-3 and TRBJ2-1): EAGVVQSPRYKIIEKKQPVAFWCNPISGHNTLYWYLQNLGQGPELLIRYENEEAVDDSQLPKDRFSAERLKGVDSTLKIQPAELGDSAVYLCASTINGGDSYNEQFFGPGTRLTVL.